This paragraph reports one TCR beta chain. The antigen is not known. Method: immunoSEQ multiplex PCR; TCRdb's copy keeps in-frame clones and lacks some. The table includes about 8,000 clones, roughly 82% detected once. CDR1 and CDR2 (germline): LNHNV, YYDKDF (reference sequence). The CDR3 runs 13 residues. The V and J ends lost 0 bases and 4 bases respectively, with 6 bases between them. The sample originates from a study of T cells after posttransplantation cyclophosphamide. Regarding the study as a whole: Later blood repertoires were often dominated by clones from the donor CD8+ memory compartment.

Cyclophosphamide on days +3 and +4 followed busulfan-fludarabine conditioning and a marrow graft. The V and J genes are TRBV15 and TRBJ1-2; TRBD1 might be the D (5 bases). Sequencing was performed on CD4+ T cells sorted from blood, taken about 1,000 days after allogeneic stem cell transplant with posttransplant cyclophosphamide. The origin of this receptor is a female patient in her 40s who received an allogeneic stem cell transplant from a related donor, was CMV-positive, and had no GVHD. The graft donor may be the source of some T cells. The chain's CDR3 is CATSRDGAYGYTF. The CDR3 region has the DNA TGTGCCACCAGCAGAGATGGGGCCTATGGCTACACCTTC.